This T cell receptor beta chain was recovered during a study of blood T cell repertoires in COVID-19. About the research overall: Acute and convalescent COVID-19 samples came from the United States, Italy and Spain. T cells, B-cell-depleted T cells, or PBMCs provided the cDNA or gDNA that served as material.

The CDR3 contains 14 residues. Trimming left V 4 bases short and J 5 bases short, with 15 bases between. Germline V gene lookup returns CDR1 MGHRA and CDR2 YSYEKL. Per the original data handling: Amplified reference gene primers provided the basis for estimating nucleated cell counts. Profiled with immunoSEQ multiplex PCR; TCRdb holds only in-frame clones, not every one. The DNA was the basis for D and trimming; V, J and clone size are from that table. The sample gives about 410,000 clones, just over 85% of which show up once; roughly 1.4% is in the top ten. V is TRBV4-1 and J is TRBJ2-7; no clear D. The sequencing input was peripheral blood. The sequence derives from a woman under 40 with active or convalescent COVID-19. The chain's CDR3 is CASSPSREGDEQYF. The CDR3 DNA reads as TGCGCCAGCAGCCCCTCCCGCGAAGGAGACGAGCAGTACTTC.